This T cell receptor beta chain appears in the sequencing data of a study of blood T cell repertoires in COVID-19. Some clones are missing from TCRdb's copy, which holds only in-frame ones; the method was immunoSEQ multiplex PCR. The sample lists roughly 97,000 clones; roughly 82% were seen once. Looked up from germline, CDR1 is SGHTA and CDR2 is FQGNSA. This CDR3 is built from 17 residues. Trimming removed 2 bases at V and 9 bases at J, with 23 bases between. The sequence derives from a man aged 55-75 years with acute or convalescent COVID-19. The specimen was peripheral blood. The chain carries TRBV7-2 and TRBJ2-1, with D perhaps matching TRBD1 (5 bases). The CDR3 sequence: CASSLSGLGFPTGEQFF. DNA of the CDR3: TGTGCCAGCAGCTTAAGTGGCCTAGGCTTTCCCACAGGTGAGCAGTTCTTC.